This passage covers 17 T cell receptor beta chains from one sample sequenced in a study of T cells after yellow fever vaccination. TCRdb re-called the 5' RACE reads with MiXCR, one entry per CDR3 protein. The table has hundreds of thousands of distinct CDR3 sequences, 10% to 15% seen once. This sample comprised PBMCs, obtained on the day of the yellow fever booster vaccination. These receptors were obtained from a man aged 25 to 40 who received the YFV17D yellow fever vaccine.

The V gene is TRBV6-1, the J gene TRBJ1-1; 8 bases align to TRBD1. Germline CDR1 and CDR2: MNHNS and SASEGT. The V segment lost 6 bases and the J segment 3 bases; nucleotides outside the gene matches: 9. CDR3 length: 15 amino acids. This chain's CDR3 is CASSLRTGRDTEAFF. CDR3 nucleotides: TGTGCCAGCAGCCTGAGGACAGGGAGGGACACTGAAGCTTTCTTT.

This rearrangement joins TRBV9 to TRBJ1-1, with no clear D. CDR1 is SGDLS, CDR2 YYNGEE, per germline. Trimming took off 4 bases at V and 1 base at J, with 8 bases between the two ends. This CDR3 comprises 13 residues. The CDR3 DNA is TGTGCCAGCAGCTACGATGGGAACACTGAAGCTTTCTTT. Its protein product is CASSYDGNTEAFF.

The rearrangement joins TRBV5-4 to TRBJ2-1, with 8 bases fitting TRBD1. With V trimmed by 4 bases and J by 12 bases, 15 bases remained unmatched. The CDR3 has 15 residues. Germline V lookup: CDR1 SGHNT, CDR2 YYREEE (reference sequence). The CDR3 DNA follows: TGTGCCAGCAGCCCCCGGGACAGGTCCCGTTTACGGCAGTTCTTC. This sequence encodes CASSPRDRSRLRQFF.

The V and J genes are TRBV29-1 and TRBJ2-3; the match to TRBD2 covers 11 bases. This CDR3 spans 17 amino acids. Unmatched junction bases numbered 14, after V lost 7 bases and J lost 2 bases. CDR1 is SQVTM, CDR2 ANQGSEA, per germline. This CDR3 is CSAALVLAGGDTDTQYF. The DNA for the CDR3 is TGCAGCGCCGCACTCGTTTTAGCGGGAGGGGACACAGATACGCAGTATTTT.

This clonotype was seen more than once but under ten times. The chain is built from TRBV14 and TRBJ2-1, with a weak D call TRBD2 (5 bases). The CDR3 consists of 16 residues. V lost 0 bases, J lost 8 bases, and 17 bases lay in between. Germline lookup yields CDR1 SGHDN and CDR2 FVKESK. CDR3 sequence: CASSQDGGLTGDEQFF. The CDR3 bases are TGTGCCAGCAGCCAAGACGGCGGGCTAACCGGTGATGAGCAGTTCTTC. The complete variable domain, with remaining parts taken from reference TRBV14 and TRBJ2-1, reads EAGVTQFPSHSVIEKGQTVTLRCDPISGHDNLYWYRRVMGKEIKFLLHFVKESKQDESGMPNNRFLAERTGGTYSTLKVQPAELEDSGVYFCASSQDGGLTGDEQFFGPGTRLTVL.

The chain recombines TRBV5-1 with TRBJ2-2; D perhaps matches TRBD2 (5 bases). V shed 4 bases and J shed 2 bases, with 12 bases lying between them. The CDR3 runs to 15 residues. CDR1 SGHRS and CDR2 YFSETQ come from the germline V gene. In DNA form, the CDR3 reads TGCGCCAGCAGCCGCCCGGGAACCAACACCGGGGAGCTGTTTTTT. Amino acid sequence: CASSRPGTNTGELFF.

This clonotype was detected a few times. The gene calls are TRBV29-1 and TRBJ1-1; D unclear. Deletions cut 4 bases from V and 0 bases from J, with 6 bases between. The CDR3 totals 12 residues. Germline V CDR1 and CDR2: SQVTM, ANQGSEA. The CDR3 nucleotides are TGCAGCGTTGCTCAGATGAACACTGAAGCTTTCTTT. Its protein product is CSVAQMNTEAFF.

This clonotype was counted only a few times. The V and J genes are TRBV7-2 and TRBJ1-1; 9 nucleotides match TRBD1. V was pared by 6 bases and J by 3 bases, with 5 bases of the junction left unmatched. The CDR3 totals 14 residues. Per germline, CDR1 SGHTA and CDR2 FQGNSA. The CDR3 DNA follows: TGTGCCAGCAGTAAACAGGGGGCCGACACTGAAGCTTTCTTT. Translation gives CASSKQGADTEAFF. The complete variable domain, with remaining parts taken from reference TRBV7-2 and TRBJ1-1, reads GAGVSQSPSNKVTEKGKDVELRCDPISGHTALYWYRQSLGQGLEFLIYFQGNSAPDKSGLPSDRFSAERTGGSVSTLTIQRTQQEDSAVYLCASSKQGADTEAFFGQGTRLTVV.

This clonotype was seen more than once but under ten times. The chain employs TRBV7-2 and TRBJ2-1; no clear D gene. CDR3 length: 14 amino acids. Trimming pared 8 bases from V and 5 bases from J, leaving 16 bases between. Looked up from germline, CDR1 is SGHTA and CDR2 is FQGNSA. The CDR3 nucleotides are TGTGCCAGCTACGCGCGACTCGTGAACAATGAGCAGTTCTTC. It yields the protein CASYARLVNNEQFF.

At least ten counts were recorded for this clonotype. The chain combines TRBV7-9 with TRBJ1-5; 7 bases are shared with TRBD1. V shed 5 bases, J shed 3 bases, and the junction held 7 bases outside the gene matches. The germline CDR1 and CDR2 sequences are SEHNR and FQNEAQ (reference sequence). The CDR3 sequence is 15 residues long. The CDR3 bases are TGTGCCAGCAGCCAACAGGGGCCCCCCAATCAGCCCCAGCATTTT. This translates into CASSQQGPPNQPQHF.

The chain joins TRBV29-1 to TRBJ2-3, with 8 bases matching TRBD2. Germline CDR1 SQVTM, CDR2 ANQGSEA. CDR3 size: 12 residues. Trimming removed 8 bases from V and 9 bases from J; junction bases left unmatched: 10. This chain's CDR3 is CSLGGEVGTQYF. The CDR3 DNA is TGCAGCCTCGGGGGGGAGGTGGGCACGCAGTATTTT.

V gene TRBV5-1 combines with J gene TRBJ2-1; 7 bases fit TRBD1. The CDR3 totals 15 residues. V was pared by 4 bases and J by 8 bases, with 12 bases of the junction left unmatched. Per germline, CDR1 SGHRS and CDR2 YFSETQ. The CDR3, as DNA: TGCGCCAGCAGCACCACATTTAACAGGGGCCATGAGCAGTTCTTC. Translated, it gives CASSTTFNRGHEQFF. Combining the CDR3 with reference TRBV5-1 and TRBJ2-1 gives the whole variable domain KAGVTQTPRYLIKTRGQQVTLSCSPISGHRSVSWYQQTPGQGLQFLFEYFSETQRNKGNFPGRFSGRQFSNSRSEMNVSTLELGDSALYLCASSTTFNRGHEQFFGPGTRLTVL.

This chain connects TRBV7-6 to TRBJ2-1; the match to TRBD2 covers 9 bases. Germline V CDR1 and CDR2: SGHVS, FNYEAQ. The V and J ends lost 5 bases and 6 bases, in that order; junction bases with no gene match: 8. The CDR3 consists of 15 residues. CDR3 in amino acids: CASSQSGGTSNEQFF. The CDR3 DNA reads as TGTGCCAGCAGCCAGAGCGGGGGGACTAGCAATGAGCAGTTCTTC.

This clonotype occurred a few times. J is TRBJ2-1 and V is TRBV19, with TRBD2 identical over 12 bases. Trimming took 3 bases from V and 9 from J; bases not matched to a gene: 6. Germline CDR1 is LNHDA and CDR2 is SQIVND (reference sequence). The CDR3 length is 15 residues. The CDR3 sequence is CASSISSGRASEQFF. CDR3 DNA: TGTGCCAGTAGTATCTCTAGCGGGAGGGCCAGTGAGCAGTTCTTC.

The chain combines TRBV7-6 with TRBJ2-2; 11 bases fit TRBD1. J gave up 5 bases and V 4 bases, and 9 bases lay outside the gene matches. Germline CDR1 and CDR2: SGHVS and FNYEAQ. CDR3 length: 17 amino acids. The CDR3 DNA reads TGTGCCAGCAGCTCTGGACAGGGGGCACCCAGGACCGGGGAGCTGTTTTTT. It translates to CASSSGQGAPRTGELFF.

This clonotype was detected a few times. The chain links TRBV6-5 to TRBJ2-5; D may match TRBD1 or TRBD2 (5 bases each). Germline-derived CDR1 and CDR2 are MNHEY and SVGAGI. The V gene lost 3 bases and the J gene lost 5 bases, with 13 bases spanning the gap. The CDR3 is made up of 14 amino acids. The CDR3 spells CASSYQWGSETQYF. The CDR3 DNA is TGTGCCAGCAGTTATCAATGGGGGAGTGAGACCCAGTACTTC.

The chain is built from TRBV5-1 and TRBJ2-3; D unclear. Trimming removed 3 bases from V and 2 bases from J, with 16 bases in between. The CDR3 is 16 amino acids. The germline V gene encodes CDR1 SGHRS and CDR2 YFSETQ. CDR3 in amino acids: CASSYPWEGTTDTQYF. CDR3 coding DNA: TGCGCCAGCAGCTACCCCTGGGAAGGCACCACAGATACGCAGTATTTT.